The 21 T cell receptor beta chains reported below all come from one sample, sequenced in a study of blood T cell repertoires in COVID-19. Sequenced by immunoSEQ multiplex PCR; TCRdb stores in-frame clones only, minus some. Of around 190,000 clones listed, roughly 84% are singletons. The sequencing sample was made of PBMCs or T cells enriched from blood (not recorded which). These receptors originate from a woman in her twenties or thirties who had been exposed to COVID-19.

The CDR3: CARGRVGGGNTIYF. The CDR3 DNA is TGTGCCAGAGGCCGTGTGGGAGGGGGAAACACCATATATTTT. The chain recombines TRBV2 with TRBJ1-3, with unresolved D. The CDR3 extends over 14 amino acids. The V and J ends lost 9 bases and 4 bases respectively, with 16 bases between them. The germline gives CDR1 SNHLY, CDR2 FYNNEI.

V usage is TRBV6-5 and J usage is TRBJ1-3; D not resolved. The CDR3 runs to 13 residues. The V gene lost 7 bases and the J gene lost 0 bases, with 7 bases spanning the gap. Per germline, CDR1 MNHEY and CDR2 SVGAGI. This chain's CDR3 is CASTRSSGNTIYF. The CDR3 bases are TGTGCCAGCACCCGGAGCTCTGGAAACACCATATATTTT.

This chain connects TRBV7-9 to TRBJ1-5; no clear D. Germline V gives CDR1 SEHNR, CDR2 FQNEAQ (reference sequence). The CDR3 length is 15 residues. With 3 bases removed from V and 1 base from J, the gap between germline ends came to 10 bases. CDR3 DNA sequence: TGTGCCAGCAGCTTCTCGGGTGCAAGCAATCAGCCCCAGCATTTT. It specifies CASSFSGASNQPQHF.

The chain's CDR3 is CASSQDMRTPNEKLFF. For the CDR3, the DNA is TGCGCCAGCAGCCAAGATATGCGGACACCGAATGAAAAACTGTTTTTT. This chain connects TRBV4-3 to TRBJ1-4, with a possible D match to TRBD1 (5 bases). Germline V gene lookup returns CDR1 LGHNA and CDR2 YSLEER. V was cut by 0 bases and J by 5 bases, with 13 bases left in between. This CDR3 is 16 amino acids long.

This chain links TRBV2 with TRBJ2-1; 9 bases match TRBD2. This CDR3 has 16 amino acids. J gave up 5 bases and V 0 bases, and 5 bases lay outside the gene matches. CDR1 is SNHLY and CDR2 is FYNNEI in the germline V gene. As DNA, the CDR3 is TGTGCCAGCAGTGAAGCGCGTAGCGGGGGACACAATGAGCAGTTCTTC. Amino acids: CASSEARSGGHNEQFF.

The chain recombines TRBV2 with TRBJ2-7, with 8 positions matching TRBD2. The junction had 6 bases not matched to a gene; V was cut back by 7 bases and J by 1 base. The CDR3 runs 14 residues. From germline, CDR1 is SNHLY and CDR2 FYNNEI. The DNA of the CDR3 is TGTGCCAGCACAATTGGACTAGCATCCTACGAGCAGTACTTC. This sequence encodes CASTIGLASYEQYF.

This chain links TRBV5-5 with TRBJ1-1, with D tentatively TRBD1 (5 bases). The CDR3 consists of 13 residues. V gave up 1 base and J gave up 7 bases, with 11 bases separating them. Per the germline V gene, CDR1 is SGHKS and CDR2 is YYEKEE (reference sequence). CDR3 sequence (DNA): TGTGCCAGCAGCTTGCCCCGGGGGATTGAAGCTTTCTTT. Translated, it gives CASSLPRGIEAFF.

This clone was recorded only once. The chain combines TRBV5-1 with TRBJ1-1; D may be TRBD1 (5 bases). This CDR3 comprises 17 residues. CDR1 is SGHRS, CDR2 YFSETQ, per germline. Trimming cost V 0 bases and J 0 bases, with 15 bases left between them. The CDR3 sequence is CASSLARVAGMNTEAFF. In DNA form, the CDR3 reads TGCGCCAGCAGCTTGGCCAGAGTAGCAGGGATGAACACTGAAGCTTTCTTT.

The chain is built from TRBV2 and TRBJ2-3; 10 nucleotides match TRBD2. The trim removed 6 bases at V and 1 base at J, leaving 7 bases unmatched. CDR1 and CDR2 from the germline V gene are SNHLY and FYNNEI. This CDR3 is built from 16 residues. The CDR3 loop reads CASRAISGGRTDTQYF. The CDR3 region has the DNA TGTGCCAGCAGAGCAATTAGCGGGGGGCGCACAGATACGCAGTATTTT.

V is TRBV12-5 and J is TRBJ2-3, with D perhaps TRBD1 (6 bases). The V and J ends lost 7 bases and 6 bases respectively, with 20 bases between them. Germline-derived CDR1 and CDR2 are LGHNT and FRNRAP. The CDR3 runs to 15 residues. This CDR3 reads CASARGIRGSDTQYF. CDR3 sequence (DNA): TGTGCTAGTGCCCGAGGGATCAGGGGATCCGATACGCAGTATTTT. Using reference TRBV12-5 and TRBJ2-3 for the parts outside the CDR3, the full variable domain is DARVTQTPRHKVTEMGQEVTMRCQPILGHNTVFWYRQTMMQGLELLAYFRNRAPLDDSGMPKDRFSAEMPDATLATLKIQPSEPRDSAVYFCASARGIRGSDTQYFGPGTRLTVL.

This chain links TRBV23-1 with TRBJ2-3; D is ambiguous. TRBV23-1 is known as an ORF, though its function is uncertain. V was shortened by 0 bases and J by 1 base, with 8 bases between the two germline ends. The CDR3 runs to 15 residues. CDR3 protein: CASSQSPRRTDTQYF. The CDR3 DNA reads TGCGCCAGCAGTCAATCCCCGAGGCGCACAGATACGCAGTATTTT.

This chain links TRBV29-1 with TRBJ1-1; tentatively, D is TRBD1 (6 bases). The ends were cut back, 7 bases at V and 1 base at J, with 13 bases in the middle. Per the germline V gene, CDR1 is SQVTM and CDR2 is ANQGSEA. This CDR3 spans 13 amino acids. CDR3 DNA: TGCAGCGACAGGGATTCAGAGAACACTGAAGCTTTCTTT. Translation: CSDRDSENTEAFF.

The V gene is TRBV11-2, the J gene TRBJ1-6; D is unclear. Trimming pared 1 base from V and 6 bases from J, leaving 4 bases between. The CDR3 totals 13 residues. The germline V gene encodes CDR1 SGHAT and CDR2 FQNNGV. The CDR3 region has the DNA TGTGCCAGCAGCTTAGTCTCTAATTCACCCCTCCACTTT. The encoded protein is CASSLVSNSPLHF. The full variable domain, rest sourced from reference TRBV11-2 and TRBJ1-6, is EAGVAQSPRYKIIEKRQSVAFWCNPISGHATLYWYQQILGQGPKLLIQFQNNGVVDDSQLPKDRFSAERLKGVDSTLKIQPAKLEDSAVYLCASSLVSNSPLHFGNGTRLTVT.

This chain uses TRBV5-4 with TRBJ2-5; D remains unclear. Germline V gene data show CDR1 as SGHNT and CDR2 as YYREEE (reference sequence). The CDR3 spans 12 residues. The V end was cut by 1 base, the J end by 5 bases, with 6 bases between. Here the CDR3 DNA reads TGTGCCAGCAGCTTGCCGTTGGAGACCCAGTACTTC. As protein: CASSLPLETQYF.

V usage is TRBV6-5 and J usage is TRBJ1-5; 11 bases agree with TRBD1. Germline CDR1 and CDR2: MNHEY and SVGAGI. With 2 bases clipped from V and 7 bases from J, the junction kept 1 base outside the gene matches. The CDR3 contains 14 residues. Here the CDR3 reads CASSYGTGGQPQHF. As DNA, the CDR3 is TGTGCCAGCAGTTACGGGACAGGGGGACAGCCCCAGCATTTT.

The V gene is TRBV2, the J gene TRBJ2-7; D unclear. Germline assignment: CDR1 SNHLY and CDR2 FYNNEI. Trimming pared 7 bases from V and 5 bases from J, leaving 9 bases between. The CDR3 length is 11 residues. CDR3 residues: CASTFSHEQYF. As DNA, the CDR3 is TGTGCCAGCACCTTTTCCCACGAGCAGTACTTC.

V usage is TRBV27 and J usage is TRBJ1-1, with 7 bases that match TRBD1. The CDR3 length is 14 residues. CDR1 is MNHEY, CDR2 SMNVEV, per germline (reference sequence). J gave up 0 bases and V 6 bases, and 4 bases lay outside the gene matches. The chain's CDR3 is CASRRDSMNTEAFF. The DNA of the CDR3 is TGTGCCAGCAGAAGGGACAGCATGAACACTGAAGCTTTCTTT.

Only one count was recorded for this clone. The V and J genes are TRBV19 and TRBJ1-1; TRBD1 matches at 8 bases. V was clipped by 6 bases and J by 1 base; unmatched bases: 7. The CDR3 sequence is 15 residues long. Germline loops: CDR1 LNHDA, CDR2 SQIVND (reference sequence). The chain's CDR3 is CASRLGQGSNTEAFF. In nucleotides, the CDR3 is TGTGCCAGTAGGCTAGGACAGGGATCGAACACTGAAGCTTTCTTT.

The chain recombines TRBV2 with TRBJ2-1, with D tentatively TRBD2 (6 bases). Between the trimmed V and J ends, which lost 6 bases and 3 bases, there was a span of 9 bases. From germline, CDR1 is SNHLY and CDR2 FYNNEI. This CDR3 has 13 residues. For the CDR3, the DNA is TGTGCCAGCAGGGTGACTAGCTACAATGAGCAGTTCTTC. Protein product: CASRVTSYNEQFF.

This clone was picked up one time. The gene calls are TRBV5-4 and TRBJ2-7, with 9 bases lining up with TRBD1. The CDR3 extends over 16 amino acids. With 5 bases clipped from V and 0 bases from J, the junction kept 9 bases outside the gene matches. Germline CDR1 and CDR2: SGHNT and YYREEE (reference sequence). For the CDR3, the DNA is TGTGCCAGCAGTAGAGTCCGGGACAGGGACTCCTACGAGCAGTACTTC. The encoded protein is CASSRVRDRDSYEQYF.

V gene TRBV11-2 combines with J gene TRBJ2-7, with 9 bases lining up with TRBD1. V trimming: 6 bases; J trimming: 2 bases; junction bases outside the gene matches: 2. Germline lookup yields CDR1 SGHAT and CDR2 FQNNGV. CDR3 length: 13 amino acids. CDR3: CASRRDRAYEQYF. In nucleotides, the CDR3 is TGTGCCAGCAGGAGGGACAGGGCCTACGAGCAGTACTTC.